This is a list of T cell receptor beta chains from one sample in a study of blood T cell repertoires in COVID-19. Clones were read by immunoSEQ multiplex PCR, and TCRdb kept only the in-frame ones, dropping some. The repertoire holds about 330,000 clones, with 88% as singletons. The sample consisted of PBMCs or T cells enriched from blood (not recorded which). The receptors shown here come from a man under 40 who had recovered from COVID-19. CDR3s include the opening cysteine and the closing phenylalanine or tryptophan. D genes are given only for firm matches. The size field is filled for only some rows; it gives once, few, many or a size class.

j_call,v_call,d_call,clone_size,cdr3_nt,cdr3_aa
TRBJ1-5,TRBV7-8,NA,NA,TGTGCCAGCAGCTTAATGGGGCAGGGTGGCAATCAGCCCCAGCATTTT,CASSLMGQGGNQPQHF
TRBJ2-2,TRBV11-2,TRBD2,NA,TGTGCCAGCAGCCCCGGGGGGGCGAACACCGGGGAGCTGTTTTTT,CASSPGGANTGELFF
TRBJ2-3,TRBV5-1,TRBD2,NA,TGCGCCAGCAGCCCGAATATCGGGGGGGGCAGCGCAGATACGCAGTATTTT,CASSPNIGGGSADTQYF
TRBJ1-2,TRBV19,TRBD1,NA,TGTGCCAGTAGTCCCCGGACAGGGTCCTATGGCTACACCTTC,CASSPRTGSYGYTF
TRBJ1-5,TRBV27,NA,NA,TGTGCCAGCAGTCCCGGGACACATAGCAATCAGCCCCAGCATTTT,CASSPGTHSNQPQHF
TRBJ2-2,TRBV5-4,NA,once,TGTGCCAGCAGCCCCTGGGGGGGCGCCGGGGAGCTGTTTTTT,CASSPWGGAGELFF
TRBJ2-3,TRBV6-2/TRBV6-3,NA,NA,TGTGCCAGCAGCCCCTTATTTGGCGGGGCGGCCGTAGATACGCAGTATTTT,CASSPLFGGAAVDTQYF
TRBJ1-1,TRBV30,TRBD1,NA,TGTGCCTGGAGTAACAGGGGGAACACTGAAGCTTTCTTT,CAWSNRGNTEAFF
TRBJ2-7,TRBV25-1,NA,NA,TGTGCCAGCAGATCGACGGGGTGGGAGCAGTACTTC,CASRSTGWEQYF
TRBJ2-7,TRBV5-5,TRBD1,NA,TGTGCCAGCAGCCAAATGACAGGGGACCCTTACGAGCAGTACTTC,CASSQMTGDPYEQYF